This record covers a single T cell receptor (beta chain). The entry originates in a study of tumor T cells in aggressive B-cell lymphoma. Germline V gene lookup returns CDR1 SGDLS and CDR2 YYNGEE. CDR3 size: 14 residues. Between the trimmed V and J ends, which lost 0 bases and 11 bases, there was a span of 17 bases. Profiling relied on immunoSEQ multiplex PCR, and the TCRdb table lists in-frame clones only, not all of them. The sample includes some 11,000 clones, around 90% of them seen just once. The clonotype comes from an adult with diffuse large B cell lymphoma. The sequencing sample was made of tumor tissue. The chain joins TRBV9 to TRBJ1-1, with D perhaps TRBD1 (5 bases). The CDR3 nucleotides read TGTGCCAGCAGCGTAGGACGGGGACTCCGGGGGGCTTTCTTT. Translating it yields CASSVGRGLRGAFF.